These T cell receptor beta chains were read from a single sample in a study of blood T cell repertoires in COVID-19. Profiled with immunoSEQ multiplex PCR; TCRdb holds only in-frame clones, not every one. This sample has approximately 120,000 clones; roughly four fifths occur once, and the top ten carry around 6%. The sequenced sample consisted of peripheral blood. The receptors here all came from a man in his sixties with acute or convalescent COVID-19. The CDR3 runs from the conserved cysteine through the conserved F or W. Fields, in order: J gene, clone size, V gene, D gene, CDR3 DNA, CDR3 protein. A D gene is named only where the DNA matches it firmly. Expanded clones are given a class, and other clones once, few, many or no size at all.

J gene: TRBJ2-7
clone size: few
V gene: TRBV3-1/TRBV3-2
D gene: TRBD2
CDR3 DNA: TGTGCCAGCAGCCAAGAGTCTAGCGGGAACTACGAGCAGTACTTC
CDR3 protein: CASSQESSGNYEQYF

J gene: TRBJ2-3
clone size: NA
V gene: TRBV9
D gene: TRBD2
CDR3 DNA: TGTGCCAGCAGCGTAGACCCTAGCGGGAACACAGATACGCAGTATTTT
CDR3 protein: CASSVDPSGNTDTQYF

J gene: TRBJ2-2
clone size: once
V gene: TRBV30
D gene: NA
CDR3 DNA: TGTGCCTGGAGTGGGCCAGTAAACACCGGGGAGCTGTTTTTT
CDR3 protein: CAWSGPVNTGELFF

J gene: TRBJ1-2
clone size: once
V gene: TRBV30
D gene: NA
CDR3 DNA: TGTGCCTGGAGTCCTGGTCTCACGGGGTATGGCTACACCTTC
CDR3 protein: CAWSPGLTGYGYTF

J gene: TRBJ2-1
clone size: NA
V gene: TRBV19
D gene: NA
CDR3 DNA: TGTGCCAGTAGTGGAGGTCTTGACCCCTTGGAACGTGGTGAGCAGTTCTTC
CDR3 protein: CASSGGLDPLERGEQFF

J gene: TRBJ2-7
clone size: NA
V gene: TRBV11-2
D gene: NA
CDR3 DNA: TGTGCCAGCAGCTTATTCCAGGGGGGTGTGTACGAGCAGTACTTC
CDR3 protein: CASSLFQGGVYEQYF

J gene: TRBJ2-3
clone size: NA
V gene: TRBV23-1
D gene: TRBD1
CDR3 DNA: TGCGCCAGCACTCCTACAGGGGATCGGGATATGTTGTTCACAGATACGCAGTATTTT
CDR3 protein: CASTPTGDRDMLFTDTQYF

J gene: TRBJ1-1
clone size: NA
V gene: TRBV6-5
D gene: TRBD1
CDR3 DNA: TGTGCCAGCAGACAGACAGGGGGCTCATTAACTTTCTTT
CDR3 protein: CASRQTGGSLTFF

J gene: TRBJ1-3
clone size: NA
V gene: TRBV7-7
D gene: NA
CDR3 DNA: TGTGCCAGCAGCTCTACGGCTGGAAACACCATATATTTT
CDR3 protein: CASSSTAGNTIYF

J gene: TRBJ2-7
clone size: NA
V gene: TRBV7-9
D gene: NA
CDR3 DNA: TGTGCCAGCAGCTGGGGTCGGGGGTCGCTGGGAGAGCAGTACTTC
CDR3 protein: CASSWGRGSLGEQYF

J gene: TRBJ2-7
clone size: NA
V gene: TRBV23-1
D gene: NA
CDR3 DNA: TGCGCCAGCAGTCTAGCGGCCTACGAGCAGTACTTC
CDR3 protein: CASSLAAYEQYF

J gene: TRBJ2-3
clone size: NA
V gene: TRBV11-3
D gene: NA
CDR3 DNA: TGTGCCAGCCTCATCGGCGGGAGCACAGATACGCAGTATTTT
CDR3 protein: CASLIGGSTDTQYF

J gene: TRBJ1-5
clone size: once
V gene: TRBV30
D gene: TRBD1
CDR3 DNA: TGTGCCTGGGCAGGGGGGAGCAATCAGCCCCAGCATTTT
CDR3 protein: CAWAGGSNQPQHF

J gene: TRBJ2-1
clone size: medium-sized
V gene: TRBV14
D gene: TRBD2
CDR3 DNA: TGTGCCAGCAGCTTAGCGGGAGTTATTGGCAATGAGCAGTTCTTC
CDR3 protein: CASSLAGVIGNEQFF

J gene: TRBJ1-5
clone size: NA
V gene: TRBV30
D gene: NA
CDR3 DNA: TGTGCCTGGAGTCGAGGGGGGGTTAGAAGTCAGCCCCAGCATTTT
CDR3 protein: CAWSRGGVRSQPQHF

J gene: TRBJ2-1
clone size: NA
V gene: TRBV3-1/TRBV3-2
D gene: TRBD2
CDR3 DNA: TGTGCCAGCAGCCAAATGGCGGGGGAGACCTACAATGAGCAGTTCTTC
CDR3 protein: CASSQMAGETYNEQFF

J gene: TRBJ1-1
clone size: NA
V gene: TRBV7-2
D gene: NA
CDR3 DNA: TGTGCCAGCAGCTTCGATGAACAGCCGAACACTGAAGCTTTCTTT
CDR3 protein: CASSFDEQPNTEAFF

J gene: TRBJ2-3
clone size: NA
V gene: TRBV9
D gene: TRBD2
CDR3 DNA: TGTGCCAGCAGCGTCGGGACTAGCGGAGATACGCAGTATTTT
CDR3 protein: CASSVGTSGDTQYF

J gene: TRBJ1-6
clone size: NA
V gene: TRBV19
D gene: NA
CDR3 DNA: TGTGCCAGTAGATCCGGACGGGAGAATTCACCCCTCCACTTT
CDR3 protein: CASRSGRENSPLHF

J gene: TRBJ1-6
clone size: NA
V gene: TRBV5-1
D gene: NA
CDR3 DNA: TGCGCCAGCAGCCCGACCACAGGGCATCCCCTCCACTTT
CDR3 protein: CASSPTTGHPLHF

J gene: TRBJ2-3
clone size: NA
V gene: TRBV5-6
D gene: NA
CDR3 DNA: TGTGCCAGCAGCTTGATTCACAGGGTAAAAGCAGATACGCAGTATTTT
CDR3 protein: CASSLIHRVKADTQYF

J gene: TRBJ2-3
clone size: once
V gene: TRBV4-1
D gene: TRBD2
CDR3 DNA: TGCGCCAGCAGCCAAGATACCGGGGGGGGACTCTGGAATACGCAGTATTTT
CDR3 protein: CASSQDTGGGLWNTQYF

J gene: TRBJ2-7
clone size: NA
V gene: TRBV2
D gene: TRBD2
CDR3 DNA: TGTGCCAGCAGGGGGGGAGGAAGCGGGAGTGGCGGCGAGCAGTACTTC
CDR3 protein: CASRGGGSGSGGEQYF

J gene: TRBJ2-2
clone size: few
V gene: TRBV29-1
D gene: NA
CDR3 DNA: TGCAGCGTTGAAGATAAGGGGACTGGGAACACCGGGGAGCTGTTTTTT
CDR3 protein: CSVEDKGTGNTGELFF

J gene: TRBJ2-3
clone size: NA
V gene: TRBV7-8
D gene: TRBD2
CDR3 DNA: TGTGCCAGCAGCGGCGGACTAGCGGGCACAGATACGCAGTATTTT
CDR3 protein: CASSGGLAGTDTQYF

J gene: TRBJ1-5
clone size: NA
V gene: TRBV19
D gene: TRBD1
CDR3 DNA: TGTGCCAGTACGGGGGGACAGGGGACGCCCCAGCATTTT
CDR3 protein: CASTGGQGTPQHF

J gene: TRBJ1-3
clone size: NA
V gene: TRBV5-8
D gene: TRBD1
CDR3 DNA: TGTGCCAGCACCGGGACAGTCTCTGGAAACACCATATATTTT
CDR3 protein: CASTGTVSGNTIYF

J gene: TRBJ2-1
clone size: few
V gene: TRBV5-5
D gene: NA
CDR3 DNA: TGTGCCAGCAGCTTGGCGGTGCAGGGAGGTGAGCAGTTCTTC
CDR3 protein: CASSLAVQGGEQFF

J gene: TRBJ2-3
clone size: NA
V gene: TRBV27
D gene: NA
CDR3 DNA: TGTGCCAGCAGTTTATCCAGGGCGGGCACAGATACGCAGTATTTT
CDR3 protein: CASSLSRAGTDTQYF

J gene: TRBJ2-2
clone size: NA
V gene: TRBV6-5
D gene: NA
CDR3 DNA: TGTGCCAGCAGACCCTTATGGTCGGACACCGGGGAGCTGTTTTTT
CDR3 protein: CASRPLWSDTGELFF

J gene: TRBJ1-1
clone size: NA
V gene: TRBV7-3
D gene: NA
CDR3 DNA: TGTGCCAGCAGCGTCTCCACAGTAAACACTGAAGCTTTCTTT
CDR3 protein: CASSVSTVNTEAFF

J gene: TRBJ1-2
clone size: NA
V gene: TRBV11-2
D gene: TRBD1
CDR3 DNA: TGTGCCAGCAGCGACAGGGGAGGCTATGGCTACACCTTC
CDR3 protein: CASSDRGGYGYTF

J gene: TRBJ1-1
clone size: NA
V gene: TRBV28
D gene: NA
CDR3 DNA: TGTGCCAGCAGTGGGGTTGTGGGGCGGGGGACTGAAGCTTTCTTT
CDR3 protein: CASSGVVGRGTEAFF

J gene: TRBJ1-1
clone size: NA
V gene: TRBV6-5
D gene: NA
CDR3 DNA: TGTGCCAGCAGTTACCAGGTGAACACTGAAGCTTTCTTT
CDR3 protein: CASSYQVNTEAFF

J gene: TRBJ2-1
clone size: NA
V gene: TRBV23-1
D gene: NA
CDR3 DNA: TGCGCCAGCAGCCACGCCGGGACAACCAATGAGCAGTTCTTC
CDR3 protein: CASSHAGTTNEQFF

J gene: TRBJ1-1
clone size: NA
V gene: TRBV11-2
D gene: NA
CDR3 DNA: TGTGCCAGCAGCCGTACAGGGTCCACTGAAGCTTTCTTT
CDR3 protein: CASSRTGSTEAFF

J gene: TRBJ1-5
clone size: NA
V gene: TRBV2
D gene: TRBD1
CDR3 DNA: TGTGCCAGCAGTACAGGGGCCATGGGGCAGCCCCAGCATTTT
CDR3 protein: CASSTGAMGQPQHF

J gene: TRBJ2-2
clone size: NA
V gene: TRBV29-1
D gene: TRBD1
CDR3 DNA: TGCAGCGTAGCCGGGACAGGGGGTACCGGGGAGCTGTTTTTT
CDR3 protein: CSVAGTGGTGELFF

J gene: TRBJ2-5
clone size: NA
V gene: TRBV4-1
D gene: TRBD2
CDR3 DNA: TGCGCCAGCAGCCAATTCATCCCTAGCGGGAGGGTGGAGACCCAGTACTTC
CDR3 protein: CASSQFIPSGRVETQYF

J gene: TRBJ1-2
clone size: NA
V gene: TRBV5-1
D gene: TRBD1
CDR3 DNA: TGCGCCAGCAGCCCGGTGACAGGGTCCTTTGGCTACACCTTC
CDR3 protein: CASSPVTGSFGYTF

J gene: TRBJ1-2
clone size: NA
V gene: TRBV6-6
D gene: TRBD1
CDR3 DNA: TGTGCCAGCAGTCTGGACGGGACAGCAGACTATGGCTACACCTTC
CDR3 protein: CASSLDGTADYGYTF

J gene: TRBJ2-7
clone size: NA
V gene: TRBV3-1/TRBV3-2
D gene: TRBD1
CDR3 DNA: TGTGCCAGCAGCCAAGGACAGGGGGGTTCAGTGCAGTACTTC
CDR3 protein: CASSQGQGGSVQYF

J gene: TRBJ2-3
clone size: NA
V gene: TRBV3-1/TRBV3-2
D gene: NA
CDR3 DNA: TGTGCCAGCAGCCAAGACTCCCTTACGCAGTATTTT
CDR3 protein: CASSQDSLTQYF

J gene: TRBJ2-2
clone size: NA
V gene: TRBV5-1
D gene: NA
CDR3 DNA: TGCGCCAGCAGCTTGTTCGGGGTTTCCAACACCGGGGAGCTGTTTTTT
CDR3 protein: CASSLFGVSNTGELFF

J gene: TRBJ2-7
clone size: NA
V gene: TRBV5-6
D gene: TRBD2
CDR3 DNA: TGTGCCAGCAGCGGTCCACTTCGACTAGCGGGAGGCGAGCAGTACTTC
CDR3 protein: CASSGPLRLAGGEQYF

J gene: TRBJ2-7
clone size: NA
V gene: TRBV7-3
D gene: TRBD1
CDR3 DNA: TGTGCCAGCAGTCCGGGACAGGGGGCGCGGGAGCAGTACTTC
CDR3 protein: CASSPGQGAREQYF

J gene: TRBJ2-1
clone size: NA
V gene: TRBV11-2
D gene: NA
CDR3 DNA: TGTGCCAGCGGTTTACAGGTTCTAAACTCCTACAATGAGCAGTTCTTC
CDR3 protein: CASGLQVLNSYNEQFF

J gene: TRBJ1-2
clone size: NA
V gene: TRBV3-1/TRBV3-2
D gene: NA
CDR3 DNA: TGTGCCAGCAGCCAAGGACCGACAGTTGGCTACACCTTC
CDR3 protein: CASSQGPTVGYTF

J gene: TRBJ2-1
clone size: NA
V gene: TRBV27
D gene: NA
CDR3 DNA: TGTGCCAGCAGTTTATCGAATCGAGGCAATGAGCAGTTCTTC
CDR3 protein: CASSLSNRGNEQFF

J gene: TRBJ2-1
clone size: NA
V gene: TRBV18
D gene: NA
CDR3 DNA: TGTGCCAGCACGCCGGACATGGGGCTCAATGAGCAGTTCTTC
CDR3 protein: CASTPDMGLNEQFF

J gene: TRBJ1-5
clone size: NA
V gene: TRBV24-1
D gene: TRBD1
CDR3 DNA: TGTGCCACCAGTGATTCAGACAGGGGAGGAAGCAATCAGCCCCAGCATTTT
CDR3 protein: CATSDSDRGGSNQPQHF

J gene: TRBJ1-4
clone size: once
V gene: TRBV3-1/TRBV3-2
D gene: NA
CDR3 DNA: TGTGCCAGCAGCCAAGCCTGGGAGCGGGCTGAAAAACTGTTTTTT
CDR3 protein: CASSQAWERAEKLFF